This T cell receptor beta chain originates from a study of blood T cell repertoires in COVID-19 (dated by TCRdb to 2018 to 2021). Some background on the complete study: The collaborator samples originated in the United States, Italy and Spain and spanned the acute and convalescent phases of COVID-19. A freely available public database, intended as a resource for researchers studying the immune response to SARS-CoV-2, is where the repertoires were released. A de-identified subject ID, COVID-19 status, age in years and sex were almost always included in the sample metadata. The dataset comprised deeply sampled blood TCRbeta repertoires from subjects exposed to, actively infected with, or recovered from COVID-19. HLA class I and class II types, where available, came from metadata supplied by the sample provider rather than from assay-based typing. The prospective study material was composed of cDNA or gDNA derived from T cells, B-cell-depleted T cells, or PBMCs. Samples came from the ongoing ImmuneRACE study (first 160 participants) plus 1,254 subjects from 6 global collaborators. Summary of the overall study and its limitations: The quantity of clinical and demographic metadata differed by source and by participant and was supplied without curation.

Based on the germline V gene (reference sequence), the CDR1 and CDR2 sequences are LNHDA and SQIVND. For this chain, trimming is 11 bases at the V end and 5 bases at the J end, and the number of junction bases without a gene match is 4. The CDR3 numbers 11 residues from cysteine through phenylalanine. The CDR3 DNA has 33 bases and is translated from base 1. TCRbeta CDR3 regions were amplified from genomic DNA using the immunoSEQ Assay, a bias-controlled multiplex PCR. As for how the authors treated the data: Within the assay, amplification of reference gene primers was used to estimate how many nucleated cells each sample contained. Sequence reads were collapsed and filtered to measure the absolute abundance of every unique TCRbeta CDR3 rearrangement. Productive Simpson clonality was computed per sample as the square root of Simpson's diversity index over productive rearrangements. TCRdb provides this immuneACCESS table in a form limited to in-frame rearrangements. Some clones are lacking; in checked studies, under half of them reflect an unresolved V gene, and why the rest are absent is not known. The DNA was the basis for D and trimming; V, J and clone size are from that table. The sample table records 150,000 to 200,000 clones; approximately 90% of these occur just once. In total, the top ten clones hold under 25% of the sample.

Each collaborating institution followed its own protocols to collect whole blood in K2EDTA tubes. Collaborator samples were shipped for TCRbeta analysis as frozen whole blood, isolated PBMCs, or DNA extracted from either sample type. Points on this clone: Its antigen specificity is not known. Base quality data are lacking; no much larger clone is found one base away.

The sequence was collected from a man in his sixties with active or convalescent COVID-19. The rearrangement combines TRBV19 with TRBJ2-5; 8 bases in the junction line up with TRBD2. Sequencing was performed on peripheral blood. The CDR3 region: CASGGRETQYF. The sequenced DNA is TGTGCCTCGGGGGGGAGGGAGACCCAGTACTTC.